This TCR beta chain was documented in a study of T cells in Graves' hyperthyroidism and ophthalmopathy. When ophthalmopathy did not progress within 18 months, Graves' hyperthyroidism was considered stable. The patients, who ranged from 18 to 65 in age, presented with newly diagnosed hyperthyroidism lasting under 2 months. The diagnoses drew upon clinical symptoms, serum thyroxine and TRAb, thyroid ultrasound and orbital computed tomography. RNA transcripts were the template for amplifying TCR beta CDR3 regions. With the HTBI primer set, the TCR CDR3 went through a first round of RT-PCR. TCRdb recomputed calls from the multiplex PCR reads with MiXCR, one row per CDR3 protein. There are about 580,000 distinct CDR3 sequences in the sample; just over 45% occur only once, and around 7.7% lies in the top ten. This clonotype was seen ten or more times. The germline gives CDR1 KGHDR, CDR2 SFDVKD. The CDR3 is made up of 15 amino acids. V was clipped by 6 bases and J by 4 bases, with 17 bases between them.

The source is a woman younger than 35 with Graves' hyperthyroidism. The sample was peripheral blood or thyroid tissue (not recorded which). This chain uses TRBV24-1 with TRBJ1-2; D is perhaps TRBD1 (6 bases). CDR3 DNA: TGTGCCACCAGTCCCTCGGGGGCAGACTTCTATGGCTACACCTTC. This gives the protein CATSPSGADFYGYTF.